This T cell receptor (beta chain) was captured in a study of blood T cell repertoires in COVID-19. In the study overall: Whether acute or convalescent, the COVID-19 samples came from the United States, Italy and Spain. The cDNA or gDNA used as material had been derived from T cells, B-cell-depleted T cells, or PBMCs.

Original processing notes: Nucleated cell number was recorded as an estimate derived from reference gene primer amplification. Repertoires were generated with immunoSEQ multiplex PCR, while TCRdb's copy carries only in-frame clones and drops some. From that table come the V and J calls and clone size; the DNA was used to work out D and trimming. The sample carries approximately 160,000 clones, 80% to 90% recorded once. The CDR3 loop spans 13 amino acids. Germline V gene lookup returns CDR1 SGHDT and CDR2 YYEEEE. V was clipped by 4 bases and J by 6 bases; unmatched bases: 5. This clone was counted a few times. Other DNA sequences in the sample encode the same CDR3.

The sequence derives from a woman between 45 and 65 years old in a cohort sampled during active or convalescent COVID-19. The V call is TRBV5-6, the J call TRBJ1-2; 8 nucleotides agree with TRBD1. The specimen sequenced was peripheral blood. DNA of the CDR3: TGTGCCAGCAGCGACACAGGGGGAAATGGCTACACCTTC. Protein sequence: CASSDTGGNGYTF.